Listed here is a single TCR beta chain. Its antigen is unknown. The sample originates from a study of T cell responses to AZD1222 COVID-19 vaccine. Study context: Pooling of second doses given at about 4 or about 12 weeks was done.

The method was immunoSEQ multiplex PCR; TCRdb's version includes in-frame clones alone and lacks a portion of them. The sample lists about 120,000 clones; about nine tenths were seen once. Trimming left V 2 bases short and J 11 bases short, with 15 bases between. Germline CDR1 is MDHEN and CDR2 is SYDVKM. This CDR3 region has 13 residues. Study findings and constraints: Donors were chiefly white British, with a greater number of females, and clonal diversity was perhaps underestimated. Compared with day 0, the breadth and depth of the Spike-specific TCR repertoire rose significantly after two doses of AZD1222. Repertoires were collected only later (after the peak T cell response had occurred).

The sample consisted of peripheral blood, taken on day 0 of AZD1222 vaccination. The source is an adult in good health. The V call is TRBV28, the J call TRBJ1-1; D is uncertain. The CDR3, as DNA: TGTGCCAGCAGTTTAGTGGGCCTACCAGAGGCTTTCTTT. It codes for CASSLVGLPEAFF.